The text below deals with one T cell receptor (beta chain). What it binds is unknown. One heparinised blood draw averaging approximately 100 mL was given by each donor. It was via CD45RO/CCR7/CD25/CD127/CD95/CD27 that CD4+ naive, central memory, regulatory and stem cell-like memory cells were sorted. The data stem from a study of beta chain features in type 1 diabetes. General observations from the study: VDJ junctions sequenced from type 1 diabetes patients showed fewer insertions and more deletions.

The authors reverse transcribed all of the isolated RNA, so sequencing captured expressed TCRB transcripts. TCRdb keeps only in-frame clones here, not all; method: immunoSEQ multiplex PCR. The sample has 350,000 or so clones, around 20% seen once; the top ten hold 0.044%. The source is a woman aged 18-30 years in good health. The material sequenced was naive CD4+ T cells from blood.

CDR3 protein: CASRYGGAANIQYF. Here the CDR3 DNA reads TGTGCCAGCAGATACGGGGGGGCGGCAAACATTCAGTACTTC. The chain is built from TRBV27 and TRBJ2-4; TRBD2 matches at 8 bases. V shed 6 bases and J 6 bases; nucleotides not matched to a gene: 7. Germline V gene lookup returns CDR1 MNHEY and CDR2 SMNVEV (reference sequence). CDR3 size: 14 residues.